This T cell receptor (beta chain) came from a study of blood T cell repertoires in COVID-19. Germline CDR1 reads SGHAT; CDR2 reads FQNNGV. CDR3 length: 14 residues. The germline V and J ends were trimmed by 6 bases and 1 base, with 12 bases remaining between them. Original processing methods: Estimation of nucleated cell counts relied on the amplification of reference gene primers. The repertoire was sequenced with immunoSEQ multiplex PCR; TCRdb's copy has only in-frame clones and lacks some. That table is the source of V, J and clone size, and D and trimming were worked out from the DNA. The data contain about 230,000 clones, approximately 80% of them singletons.

This sequence joins TRBV11-2 and TRBJ1-1; D is undetermined. The clonotype originates from a woman in her 50s with acute or convalescent COVID-19. The material sequenced was peripheral blood. The CDR3, as DNA: TGTGCCAGCAGACACATCTGGAGGAACACTGAAGCTTTCTTT. Translated, it gives CASRHIWRNTEAFF.